The subject of this entry is one T cell receptor (beta chain). The antigen remains unidentified. It was with a sample-barcoded 5' primer and a J-beta primer mix that a second PCR of about 6 to 12 cycles was run. Each of the cDNA molecules was tagged by a template-switch adaptor with 12 random nucleotides. TCRdb used MiXCR to reprocess the 5' RACE reads, holding one entry per CDR3 protein. Of about 970,000 distinct CDR3 sequences listed, roughly half are singletons. The sample is drawn from a study of blood T cells in healthy people across ages. The CDR3 is made up of 14 amino acids. Looked up from germline, CDR1 is SGDLS and CDR2 is YYNGEE. Drawing of peripheral blood yielded 7.5 to 10 milliliters from each donor. Study results and caveats: In older individuals, TCR beta diversity per million T cells was lower, falling roughly linearly with age.

The receptor's source is a woman aged 55 to 70 in good health. The V gene is TRBV9, the J gene TRBJ2-5, with TRBD2 identical over 7 bases. The end of the DNA aligns better with TRBJ2-7, so the J call may be wrong. The source material was blood. Here the CDR3 DNA reads TGTGCCAGCAGCAAGGGACTAACTCCCTACGAGCAGTACTTC. This codes for CASSKGLTPYEQYF.